This T cell receptor beta chain was captured in a study of identical twins. Overall study results and limits: Among monozygotic twins, out-of-frame TCR alpha sharing exceeded what models predicted. Zero-insertion analyses could be partly confounded by invariant MAIT and iNKT cells. Reduced insertions were recorded for abundant cord blood beta clonotypes, with no such pattern in memory repertoires.

Template switching (which added a universal primer site) was used, and cDNA carried unique molecular identifiers. One entry per CDR3 protein results from TCRdb running MiXCR on the 5' RACE reads. Of 400,000 to 600,000 distinct CDR3 sequences detected, about 20% appear once; the ten largest clones hold around 0.5%. This clonotype showed up many times. Antigen unknown. This CDR3 is 12 amino acids long. V gave up 1 base and J gave up 7 bases, with 4 bases separating them. Germline CDR1 SEHNR, CDR2 FQNEAQ (reference sequence). These data also formed part of another study, on yellow fever vaccine responses in identical twins.

The chain is built from TRBV7-9 and TRBJ2-2; D unclear. The sequencing sample was made of CD4+ T cells sorted from blood. The receptor comes from a young woman in good health. The CDR3 region has the DNA TGTGCCAGCAGCTTAGTCGACGGGGAGCTGTTTTTT. Its protein is CASSLVDGELFF.